This record covers a single TCR beta chain. Its specificity is not known. Germline-derived CDR1 and CDR2 are SQVTM and ANQGSEA. The CDR3 loop spans 15 amino acids. This specimen comes from a study of monozygotic twins with inflammatory bowel disease. Whole-study results and caveats: Among IBD patients, fewer clonotypes were shared with others than among healthy twins, especially with disease activity. It was in IBD patients that TCRbeta diversity (inverse Simpson) was lower than in healthy co-twins.

Template switching appended UMIs that held a 6-nucleotide sample barcode. PCR of TCRalpha and TCRbeta cDNA was nested, with two rounds of roughly 16 and 10 cycles. For each CDR3 protein, TCRdb gives one entry from its re-call of the 5' RACE reads, without DNA. The sample's table shows roughly 300,000 distinct CDR3 sequences. This receptor was identified in a human donor with ulcerative colitis or Crohn's disease, or a healthy co-twin of an affected twin (not recorded which). The sequenced material came from blood. The rearrangement joins TRBV29-1 to TRBJ2-5; TCRdb outputs TRBD1, but without DNA this stays unchecked. The CDR3 sequence is CSVDGTGQALETQYF.